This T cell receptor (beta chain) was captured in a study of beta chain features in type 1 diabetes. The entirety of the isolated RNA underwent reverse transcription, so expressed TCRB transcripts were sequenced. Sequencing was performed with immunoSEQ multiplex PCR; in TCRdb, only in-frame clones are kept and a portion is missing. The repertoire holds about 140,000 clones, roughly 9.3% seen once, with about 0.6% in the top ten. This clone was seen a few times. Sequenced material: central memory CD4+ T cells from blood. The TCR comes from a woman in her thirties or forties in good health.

This CDR3 is CASSEGTADTQYF. The CDR3 DNA reads TGTGCCAGCAGTGAGGGGACTGCAGATACGCAGTATTTT. The chain recombines TRBV2 with TRBJ2-3; perhaps TRBD2 as D (6 bases). CDR3 size: 13 residues. The germline CDR1 and CDR2 sequences are SNHLY and FYNNEI. V was trimmed by 3 bases and J by 4 bases, leaving 8 bases between them.